The 22 T cell receptor beta chains presented below share a single source sample, sequenced in a study of early T cells in non-severe SARS-CoV-2 infection. TCRdb processed the 5' RACE reads anew with MiXCR; each CDR3 protein has one entry. The table includes 66,000 or so distinct CDR3 sequences, about 13% detected once. Sequenced: whole blood. These TCRs come from an adult who was a healthcare worker with PCR-confirmed SARS-CoV-2 infection or an uninfected control (not recorded which).

V usage is TRBV2 and J usage is TRBJ2-4; 7 nucleotides line up with TRBD1. Looked up from germline, CDR1 is SNHLY and CDR2 is FYNNEI. Trimming cost V 0 bases and J 8 bases; bases outside gene matches: 4. The CDR3 length is 14 residues. CDR3 region: CASSEAWQGDIQYF. CDR3 coding DNA: TGTGCCAGCAGTGAAGCGTGGCAGGGGGACATTCAGTACTTC.

V is TRBV19 and J is TRBJ2-1; D is perhaps TRBD2 (6 bases). The CDR3 has 14 residues. Germline values: CDR1 LNHDA, CDR2 SQIVND (reference sequence). V was pared by 6 bases and J by 6 bases, with 15 bases between. The CDR3 DNA follows: TGTGCCAGTAGGGAGCGGGCGCGGGTCAATGAGCAGTTCTTC. It translates to CASRERARVNEQFF.

Concerning this clonotype: A junction end diverges from the germline sequence, so it may reflect a read error. This sequence joins TRBV20-1 and TRBJ1-2, with D maybe TRBD1 (5 bases). Germline V gene data show CDR1 as DFQATT and CDR2 as SNEGSKA (reference sequence). This CDR3 is 12 amino acids long. DNA of the CDR3: TGCAGAGCTAGGCCAGGGATTGATGGCTACACCTTC. Amino acids: CRARPGIDGYTF.

This chain joins TRBV5-1 and TRBJ1-1; D unresolved. The CDR3 length is 13 residues. Trimming removed 3 bases at V and 1 base at J, with 7 bases between. The germline V gene encodes CDR1 SGHRS and CDR2 YFSETQ. The CDR3 nucleotides are TGCGCCAGCAGCTATGGACGGAACACTGAAGCTTTCTTT. This sequence encodes CASSYGRNTEAFF.

The chain links TRBV11-2 to TRBJ2-7; TRBD1 aligns across 9 bases. Per the germline V gene, CDR1 is SGHAT and CDR2 is FQNNGV. Trimming cost V 2 bases and J 3 bases; bases outside gene matches: 5. The CDR3 runs 15 residues. The DNA for the CDR3 is TGTGCCAGCAGCTTACTGGGACAGGGCTTCTACGAGCAGTACTTC. Its protein is CASSLLGQGFYEQYF.

This chain uses TRBV7-8 with TRBJ2-3; 8 bases agree with TRBD1. The V segment lost 7 bases and the J segment 6 bases; nucleotides outside the gene matches: 9. This CDR3 has 14 amino acids. Germline CDR1 reads SGHVS; CDR2 reads FQNEAQ. The CDR3 DNA sequence: TGTGCCAGCACCCGGACAGGGCAGGGTGATACGCAGTATTTT. The encoded protein is CASTRTGQGDTQYF.

At least ten counts were recorded for this clonotype. The chain has TRBV6-1 and TRBJ2-4; 7 bases align to TRBD2. This CDR3 has 13 amino acids. The V gene's germline CDR1 is MNHNS and CDR2 SASEGT. Germline trimming cut 5 bases from V and 8 bases from J; bases unmatched to any gene: 6. The CDR3 region has the DNA TGTGCCAGCAGTACATGGGCGGGGGACATTCAGTACTTC. Protein: CASSTWAGDIQYF.

V usage is TRBV28 and J usage is TRBJ2-3; D might be TRBD1 (7 bases). From germline, CDR1 is MDHEN and CDR2 SYDVKM. The CDR3 spans 13 residues. Trimming left V 5 bases short and J 6 bases short, with 12 bases between. DNA of the CDR3: TGTGCCAGCAGTGCGACAGGGAGGGATACGCAGTATTTT. This codes for CASSATGRDTQYF.

The table lists this clonotype with a few counts. The V and J genes are TRBV3-1 and TRBJ1-3; D uncertain. Between the trimmed V and J ends, which lost 4 bases and 0 bases, there was a span of 7 bases. The CDR3 extends over 14 amino acids. CDR1 is LGHDT and CDR2 is YNNKEL in the germline V gene (reference sequence). CDR3: CASSREPSGNTIYF. CDR3 in DNA: TGTGCCAGCAGCCGGGAACCCTCTGGAAACACCATATATTTT. The full variable domain, with the rest looked up from reference TRBV3-1 and TRBJ1-3, is DTAVSQTPKYLVTQMGNDKSIKCEQNLGHDTMYWYKQDSKKFLKIMFSYNNKELIINETVPNRFSPKSPDKAHLNLHINSLELGDSAVYFCASSREPSGNTIYFGEGSWLTVV.

This clonotype showed up many times. This chain joins TRBV10-1 and TRBJ1-2; 10 nucleotides line up with TRBD1. The V segment lost 5 bases and the J segment 10 bases; nucleotides outside the gene matches: 4. Germline V gives CDR1 WNHNN, CDR2 SYGVQD (reference sequence). This CDR3 region has 12 residues. The CDR3 loop is CASSSGTGDYTF. DNA of the CDR3: TGCGCCAGCAGTTCCGGGACAGGGGACTACACCTTC.

In its sample, this clonotype was seen many times. The chain has TRBV14 and TRBJ2-7; D is perhaps TRBD1 (6 bases). The CDR3 runs to 14 residues. V was pared by 2 bases and J by 4 bases, with 12 bases between. Germline assignment: CDR1 SGHDN and CDR2 FVKESK. CDR3 residues: CASSQRWGLYEQYF. CDR3 bases: TGTGCCAGCAGCCAAAGATGGGGGCTATACGAGCAGTACTTC.

This clonotype was seen a handful of times. V usage is TRBV5-1 and J usage is TRBJ2-2, with 7 bases identical to TRBD1. Germline CDR1 reads SGHRS; CDR2 reads YFSETQ. The CDR3 has 16 residues. The trim removed 0 bases at V and 5 bases at J, leaving 7 bases unmatched. The CDR3 region is CASSLGRQGRTGELFF. CDR3 DNA: TGCGCCAGCAGCTTGGGAAGACAGGGTAGAACCGGGGAGCTGTTTTTT.

The rearrangement uses TRBV5-4 and TRBJ1-6; no clear D. Germline values: CDR1 SGHNT, CDR2 YYREEE (reference sequence). The CDR3 loop spans 15 amino acids. V was shortened by 4 bases and J by 4 bases, with 12 bases between the two germline ends. CDR3 nucleotides: TGTGCCAGCAGCCCGACGACGGGATATAATTCACCCCTCCACTTT. Encoded protein: CASSPTTGYNSPLHF.

The chain recombines TRBV5-4 with TRBJ2-7; D is ambiguous. This CDR3 has 15 amino acids. Trimming stripped 3 bases from V and 5 bases from J, with 18 bases between. Germline V gene sequence: CDR1 SGHNT, CDR2 YYREEE (reference sequence). CDR3 DNA sequence: TGTGCCAGCAGCTCCGTGACCGGATCCCCCGACGAGCAGTACTTC. Translation gives CASSSVTGSPDEQYF.

This clonotype was seen only a few times. The chain has TRBV10-3 and TRBJ2-2; 8 bases agree with TRBD1. Germline V CDR1 and CDR2: ENHRY, SYGVKD. The CDR3 contains 12 residues. J gave up 5 bases and V 9 bases, and 2 bases lay outside the gene matches. The CDR3: CAIYRGTGELFF. CDR3 coding DNA: TGTGCCATTTACAGGGGGACCGGGGAGCTGTTTTTT.

In its sample, this clonotype was seen a few times. The V gene is TRBV6-6, the J gene TRBJ2-1; 10 bases align to TRBD2. Germline trimming cut 4 bases from V and 0 bases from J; bases unmatched to any gene: 0. The CDR3 extends over 15 amino acids. CDR1 and CDR2 from the germline V gene are MNHNY and SVGAGI (reference sequence). CDR3 DNA sequence: TGTGCCAGCAGTTGGACTAGCGGCTCCTACAATGAGCAGTTCTTC. It is translated as CASSWTSGSYNEQFF.

This clonotype was counted only a few times. V usage is TRBV30 and J usage is TRBJ1-2, with D tentatively TRBD1 (5 bases). The CDR3 length is 12 residues. The germline CDR1 and CDR2 sequences are GTSNPN and SVGIG (reference sequence). Trimming pared 4 bases from V and 3 bases from J, leaving 9 bases between. The CDR3 here is CAWTGIYYGYTF. The CDR3 nucleotides are TGTGCCTGGACAGGGATTTACTATGGCTACACCTTC.

The CDR3 DNA follows: TGTGCCAGCAGTTACAGGGGACTAAGCACAGATACGCAGTATTTT. Encoded protein: CASSYRGLSTDTQYF. V gene TRBV6-2 or TRBV6-3 combines with J gene TRBJ2-3; 7 bases map to TRBD2. The germline CDR1 and CDR2 sequences are MNHEY and SVGEGT. CDR3 length equals 15 residues. After removal of 2 bases from V and 0 bases from J, the junction contained 2 bases not matched to a gene.

To note about this clonotype: With a much larger clone just one base away, this may be a read error. CDR3 bases: TGTACCAGCAGTACAAGGCGGGCTAGCACAGATACGCAGTATTTT. Protein: CTSSTRRASTDTQYF. This chain uses TRBV28 with TRBJ2-3, with a possible D match to TRBD2 (5 bases). This CDR3 is 15 amino acids long. The germline CDR1 and CDR2 sequences are MDHEN and SYDVKM. The full variable domain, in which reference TRBV28 and TRBJ2-3 provide the parts outside the CDR3, is DVKVTQSSRYLVKRTGEKVFLECVQDMDHENMFWYRQDPGLGLRLIYFSYDVKMKEKGDIPEGYSVSREKKERFSLILESASTNQTSMYLCTSSTRRASTDTQYFGPGTRLTVL.

This clonotype was detected ten times or more. This chain connects TRBV7-9 to TRBJ1-1; 7 bases are shared with TRBD1. This CDR3 spans 16 amino acids. Germline CDR1 reads SEHNR; CDR2 reads FQNEAQ (reference sequence). Unmatched junction bases numbered 11, after V lost 3 bases and J lost 4 bases. The CDR3 protein is CASSFSSTGRGTEAFF. As DNA, the CDR3 is TGTGCCAGCAGCTTTTCCTCGACAGGGAGGGGCACTGAAGCTTTCTTT. Full variable domain (remainder filled in from reference TRBV7-9 and TRBJ1-1): DTGVSQNPRHKITKRGQNVTFRCDPISEHNRLYWYRQTLGQGPEFLTYFQNEAQLEKSRLLSDRFSAERPKGSFSTLEIQRTEQGDSAMYLCASSFSSTGRGTEAFFGQGTRLTVV.

The rearrangement links TRBV20-1 to TRBJ2-7; 9 nucleotides line up with TRBD1. The V gene's germline CDR1 is DFQATT and CDR2 SNEGSKA (reference sequence). Trimming removed 5 bases from V and 3 bases from J; junction bases left unmatched: 8. CDR3 size: 14 residues. CDR3 DNA: TGCAGTGCTCTAACCGGGACAGGGAACTACGAGCAGTACTTC. Translation: CSALTGTGNYEQYF.

This clonotype was picked up a small number of times. The rearrangement uses TRBV11-2 and TRBJ2-7; TRBD2 aligns across 12 bases. J lost 5 bases, V lost 4 bases, and 9 bases had no gene match. The CDR3 totals 16 residues. The germline V gene encodes CDR1 SGHAT and CDR2 FQNNGV. The CDR3, as DNA: TGTGCCAGCAGCTCCGCGACTAGCGGGGGTTCTAACGAGCAGTACTTC. Amino acid sequence: CASSSATSGGSNEQYF.